The clone carrying this T cell receptor beta chain appeared once. What it binds is unknown. Additional DNA sequences in this sample encode the identical CDR3. Assay: immunoSEQ multiplex PCR; the TCRdb copy retains only in-frame clones and omits some. The repertoire holds hundreds of thousands of clones, with roughly 72% as singletons. These data are taken from a study of shared clonotypes between healthy human individuals. Whole-study results and caveats: Rarefaction showed that sequencing of sorted subsets was incomplete (despite large depth). Researchers sampled only blood; tissue repertoires likely differ. Larger estimated richness was generally seen in naive subsets than in memory subsets.

Germline lookup yields CDR1 SGHTA and CDR2 FQGNSA. The V end was cut by 3 bases, the J end by 6 bases, with 4 bases between. The CDR3 runs 11 residues. The chain employs TRBV7-2 and TRBJ2-3, with D unclear. The sequence came from a woman aged 25 to 39 in good health. Sequenced material: memory CD4+ T cells sorted from blood. Subset in this sample: CD45RA-negative fraction. CDR3 sequence reads: CASSFSDTQYF. For the CDR3, the DNA is TGTGCCAGCAGCTTTTCGGATACGCAGTATTTT.